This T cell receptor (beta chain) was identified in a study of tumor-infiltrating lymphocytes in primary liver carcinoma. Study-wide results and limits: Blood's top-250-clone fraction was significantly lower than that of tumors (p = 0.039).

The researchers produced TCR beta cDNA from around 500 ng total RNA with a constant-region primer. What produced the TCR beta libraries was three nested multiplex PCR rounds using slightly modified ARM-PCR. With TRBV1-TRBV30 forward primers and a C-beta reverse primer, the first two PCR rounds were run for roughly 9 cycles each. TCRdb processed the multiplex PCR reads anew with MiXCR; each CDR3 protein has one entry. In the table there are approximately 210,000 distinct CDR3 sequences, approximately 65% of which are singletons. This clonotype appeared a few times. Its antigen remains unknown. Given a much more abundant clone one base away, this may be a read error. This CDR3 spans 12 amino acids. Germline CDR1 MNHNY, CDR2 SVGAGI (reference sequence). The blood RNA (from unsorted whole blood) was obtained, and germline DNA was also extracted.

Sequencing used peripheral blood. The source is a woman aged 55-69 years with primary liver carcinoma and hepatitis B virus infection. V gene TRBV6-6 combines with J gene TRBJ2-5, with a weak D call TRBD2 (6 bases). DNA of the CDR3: TGTGCCAGCAGTCCCCTCCGGGGGACCCAGAACTTC. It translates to CASSPLRGTQNF.